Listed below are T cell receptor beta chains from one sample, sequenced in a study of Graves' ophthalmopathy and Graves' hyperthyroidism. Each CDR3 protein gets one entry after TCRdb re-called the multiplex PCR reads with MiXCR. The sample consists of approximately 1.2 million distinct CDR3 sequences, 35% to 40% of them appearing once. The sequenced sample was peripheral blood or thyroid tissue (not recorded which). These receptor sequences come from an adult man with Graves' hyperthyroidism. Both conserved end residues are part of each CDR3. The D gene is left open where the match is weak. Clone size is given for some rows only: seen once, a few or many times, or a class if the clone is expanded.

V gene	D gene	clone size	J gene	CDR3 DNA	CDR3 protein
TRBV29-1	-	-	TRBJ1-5	TGCAGCAGCCAAGATCGGGGGTTCGGTCAGCCCCAGCATTTT	CSSQDRGFGQPQHF
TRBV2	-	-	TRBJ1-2	TGTGCCAGCAGTGAACTAGCGGGGCCGAGCGGCTACACCTTC	CASSELAGPSGYTF
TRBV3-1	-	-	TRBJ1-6	TGTGCCAGCAGCCAACGGGCGAACTCCTATAATTCACCCCTCCACTTT	CASSQRANSYNSPLHF
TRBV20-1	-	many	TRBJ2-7	TGCAGTGCTAGGGACACCAAGCCTTACGAGCAGTACTTC	CSARDTKPYEQYF
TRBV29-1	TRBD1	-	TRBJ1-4	TGCAGCGCAAGGACAGGTTCAACTAATGAAAAACTGTTTTTT	CSARTGSTNEKLFF
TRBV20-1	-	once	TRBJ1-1	TGCAGTGGGGACTTTGGAGCCACTGAAGCTTTCTTT	CSGDFGATEAFF
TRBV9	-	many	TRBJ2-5	TGTGCCAGCAGCGTATTGGATTCCCAAGAGACCCAGTACTTC	CASSVLDSQETQYF
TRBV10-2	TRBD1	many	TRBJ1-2	TGCGCCAGCAGTGCCCCGTTGACAGGGGAACGAGGCTACACCTTC	CASSAPLTGERGYTF
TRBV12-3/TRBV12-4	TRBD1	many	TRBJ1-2	TGTGCCAGCAGTTTTAGGGTACAGGGGGCTGATCGTGGCTACACCTTC	CASSFRVQGADRGYTF
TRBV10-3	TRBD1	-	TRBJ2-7	TGTGCCAGCAGTGAGCCTGGGACAGCCTACGGGCAGTACTTC	CASSEPGTAYGQYF
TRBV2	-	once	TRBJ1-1	TGTGCCAGCAGTCCGGGGTTCGGGCAAGGGCCCCACCATACTGAAGCTTTCTTT	CASSPGFGQGPHHTEAFF
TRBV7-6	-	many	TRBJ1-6	TGTGCCAGCAGCCAGGGACCTTATTATAATTCACCCCTCCACTTT	CASSQGPYYNSPLHF
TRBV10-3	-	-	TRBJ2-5	TGTGCCAGCAGTTACCCGACAGCGGAGGCCCAGTACTTC	CASSYPTAEAQYF
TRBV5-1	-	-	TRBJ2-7	TGCGCCAGCAGCTCGCAGGGATACTCCTACGAGCAGTACTTC	CASSSQGYSYEQYF
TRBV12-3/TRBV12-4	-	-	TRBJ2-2	TGTGCCAGCACTTCCCCGGACACGGAGAACACCGGGGAGCTGTTTTTT	CASTSPDTENTGELFF
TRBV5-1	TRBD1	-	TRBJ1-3	TGTGCCAGCAGCTTAGCTCGACAGGGGCGGAACACCATATATTTT	CASSLARQGRNTIYF
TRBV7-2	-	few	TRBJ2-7	TGTACCAGCAGCTTCTCACAGGGGACTTACGGGCAATACTTC	CTSSFSQGTYGQYF
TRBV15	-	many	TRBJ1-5	TGTGCCACCAGCATAGAGGAGTCAGGGCCCCAGCATTTT	CATSIEESGPQHF
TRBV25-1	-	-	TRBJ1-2	TGTGCCAGCAGTTTATCTTCGTGGGCAGGGGCCGGGGGCTACACCTTC	CASSLSSWAGAGGYTF
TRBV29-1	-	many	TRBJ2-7	TGCAGCGTTGAGGGCAGCAAATGGGGGGAGCAGTACTTC	CSVEGSKWGEQYF
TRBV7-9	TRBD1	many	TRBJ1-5	TGTGCCAGCAGCCCACAGGGGGCGCCGAGCAATCAGCCCCAGCATTTT	CASSPQGAPSNQPQHF
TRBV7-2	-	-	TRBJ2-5	TGTGCCAGCAATGGGATGGACTACACCCAAGAGACCCAGTACTTC	CASNGMDYTQETQYF
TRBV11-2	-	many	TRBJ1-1	TGTGCCAGCAGCCCGCCGGACACCACGAACACTGAAGCTTTCTTT	CASSPPDTTNTEAFF
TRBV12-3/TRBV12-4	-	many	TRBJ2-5	TGTGCCAGCAGCCCTACTGGGGGGCTTGGGGAGACCCAGTACTTC	CASSPTGGLGETQYF
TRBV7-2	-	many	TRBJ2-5	TGTGCCAGCAGCTCCTTCCCCCCGGGACGGATCCAAGAGACCCAGTACTTC	CASSSFPPGRIQETQYF
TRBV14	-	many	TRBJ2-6	TGTGCCAGCAGGGGCGGAGGGGCCAACGTCCTGACTTTC	CASRGGGANVLTF
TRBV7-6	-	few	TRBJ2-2	TGTGCCAGCAGCCGTCCCACGGGCAGGGACACCGGGGAGCTGTTTTTT	CASSRPTGRDTGELFF
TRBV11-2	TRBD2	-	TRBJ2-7	TGTGCCAGCAGTTTCTCACAAGCTGGGGGAGGGGAGCAGTACTTC	CASSFSQAGGGEQYF
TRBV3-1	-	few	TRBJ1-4	TGTGCCAGCAGCCAAGAAAGCACAGGGAAGAATGAAAAACTGTTTTTT	CASSQESTGKNEKLFF
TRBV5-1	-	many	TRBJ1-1	TGCGCCAGCCACCACACCGTTAACACTGAAGCTTTCTTT	CASHHTVNTEAFF
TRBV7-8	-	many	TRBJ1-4	TGTGCCAGCAGCCCCGACAGTGCCAAAAAACTGTTTTTT	CASSPDSAKKLFF
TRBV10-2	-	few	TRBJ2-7	TGCGTCAGCAGTGATTTCGGGACCTTCTCCTACGAGCAGTACTTC	CVSSDFGTFSYEQYF
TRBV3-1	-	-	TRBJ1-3	TGTGCCAGCAGCCAAGATAAGCACATTGCCTCTGGAAACACCATATATTTT	CASSQDKHIASGNTIYF
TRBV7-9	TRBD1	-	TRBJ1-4	TGTGCCAGCAGCTGGGACAGGGACCGTGAAAAACTGTTTTTT	CASSWDRDREKLFF
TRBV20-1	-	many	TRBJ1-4	TGCAGTGCTAGAGATCGAACTGCAACTAATGAAAAACTGTTTTTT	CSARDRTATNEKLFF
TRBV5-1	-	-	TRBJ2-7	TGTGCCAGCAGCTTTCTAGCGGGACAGGGTGCCTACGAGCAGTACTTC	CASSFLAGQGAYEQYF
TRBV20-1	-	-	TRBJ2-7	TGCAGTGCTAGCCCGTCGGGCGAGCAGTACTTC	CSASPSGEQYF
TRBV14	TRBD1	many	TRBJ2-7	TGTGCCAGCAGCCATAGGGAAATTGGGGACAGGGCGTACGAGCAGTACTTC	CASSHREIGDRAYEQYF
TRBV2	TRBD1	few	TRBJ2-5	TGTGCCAGCAGTGTGGGGACAGGGGGAGAGACCCAGTACTTC	CASSVGTGGETQYF
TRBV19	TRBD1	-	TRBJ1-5	TGTGCCAGTAGTATAGATCCGGGGGACAGGCCCAATCAGCCCCAGCATTTT	CASSIDPGDRPNQPQHF
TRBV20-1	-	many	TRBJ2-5	TGCAGTGCTCCCTGGGGGGAAGAGACCCAGTACTTC	CSAPWGEETQYF
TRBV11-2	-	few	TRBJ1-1	TGTGCCAGCAGCTTTGGGAGGGGGATGAACACTGAAGCTTTCTTT	CASSFGRGMNTEAFF
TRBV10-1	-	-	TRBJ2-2	TGTGCCAGCAGAGCATGCACCGGGGAGCTGTTTTTT	CASRACTGELFF
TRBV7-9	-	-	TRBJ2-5	TGTGCCAGCAGCTCCGTAACAGGAGCCGGGCTGATACAGGGAGAGACCCAGTACTTC	CASSSVTGAGLIQGETQYF
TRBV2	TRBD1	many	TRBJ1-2	TGTGCCAGCAGTCCACTCTACAGGGGACAACTATATGGCTACACCTTC	CASSPLYRGQLYGYTF